These 25 T cell receptor beta chains were all obtained from the same sample, sequenced in a study of graft-versus-host responses after intestinal transplantation. Sequencing was performed with immunoSEQ multiplex PCR; in TCRdb, only in-frame clones are kept and a portion is missing. The data contain tens of thousands of clones, around nine tenths of them singletons. The source was PBMCs, collected around 120 days after intestinal transplantation. The receptors originated from a human patient who received an intestinal transplant, so some T cells may come from the graft donor.

The chain joins TRBV5-1 to TRBJ1-3, with D possibly TRBD1 on 6 matching bases. The germline V gene encodes CDR1 SGHRS and CDR2 YFSETQ. The germline V and J ends were trimmed by 0 bases and 0 bases, with 7 bases remaining between them. The CDR3 length is 15 residues. The CDR3 coding sequence is TGCGCCAGCAGCTTGGAGACAGGCTCTGGAAACACCATATATTTT. Protein sequence: CASSLETGSGNTIYF.

The gene calls are TRBV21-1 and TRBJ1-4; no DNA check was done on the table's D call, TRBD1. TRBV21-1 is termed a pseudogene. The CDR3 consists of 15 residues. CDR3 DNA sequence: TGTGCCAGCAGCAAAGCGACAGGGAGGCGCGAAAAACTGTTTTTT. Protein sequence: CASSKATGRREKLFF.

The chain carries TRBV9 and TRBJ2-5; TRBD2 might be the D (6 bases). The CDR3 contains 15 residues. V was clipped by 4 bases and J by 2 bases, with 15 bases between them. The germline V gene encodes CDR1 SGDLS and CDR2 YYNGEE. CDR3 loop: CASSPGTQFQETQYF. The CDR3 DNA is TGTGCCAGCAGCCCCGGGACTCAATTTCAAGAGACCCAGTACTTC.

This sequence joins TRBV27 and TRBJ2-7, with D unclear. This CDR3 has 12 amino acids. Trimming shortened V by 4 bases and J by 3 bases, and 7 bases separated the two germline ends. The germline V gene has CDR1 MNHEY and CDR2 SMNVEV (reference sequence). CDR3 nucleotide sequence: TGTGCCAGCAGTTCAAGCTTCTACGAGCAGTACTTC. This sequence encodes CASSSSFYEQYF.

This clone appeared once. The chain couples TRBV11-1 to TRBJ2-2, with 9 positions matching TRBD1. The CDR3 contains 16 residues. Germline-derived CDR1 and CDR2 are SGHAT and FQDESV (reference sequence). The V gene end was trimmed by 5 bases and the J gene end by 3 bases; junction bases not matched to a gene: 7. The CDR3 DNA reads TGTGCCAGCAGCCCGGGACAGGGAGCGGACACCGGGGAGCTGTTTTTT. This encodes CASSPGQGADTGELFF. The variable domain in full, with the rest retrieved from reference TRBV11-1 and TRBJ2-2, is EAEVAQSPRYKITEKSQAVAFWCDPISGHATLYWYRQILGQGPELLVQFQDESVVDDSQLPKDRFSAERLKGVDSTLKIQPAELGDSAMYLCASSPGQGADTGELFFGEGSRLTVL.

This chain joins TRBV28 and TRBJ1-3, with D uncertain. Germline V gene sequence: CDR1 MDHEN, CDR2 SYDVKM. The V gene lost 3 bases and the J gene lost 0 bases, with 9 bases spanning the gap. This CDR3 is built from 15 residues. The CDR3 sequence is CASSFGHISGNTIYF. CDR3 DNA: TGTGCCAGCAGTTTTGGGCACATCTCTGGAAACACCATATATTTT.

The genes are TRBV29-1 and TRBJ1-1; 7 bases are a match to TRBD1. The CDR3 spans 12 residues. The germline V gene has CDR1 SQVTM and CDR2 ANQGSEA. V shed 5 bases and J 7 bases; nucleotides not matched to a gene: 7. The CDR3 DNA sequence: TGCAGCGTTCTCCCTAGGGGGCTTGAAGCTTTCTTT. It translates to CSVLPRGLEAFF. Supplemented by reference TRBV29-1 and TRBJ1-1, the full variable domain reads SAVISQKPSRDICQRGTSLTIQCQVDSQVTMMFWYRQQPGQSLTLIATANQGSEATYESGFVIDKFPISRPNLTFSTLTVSNMSPEDSSIYLCSVLPRGLEAFFGQGTRLTVV.

The chain employs TRBV7-2 and TRBJ2-5, with 13 bases aligning to TRBD2. Germline loops: CDR1 SGHTA, CDR2 FQGNSA. The CDR3 runs to 15 residues. The V segment lost 1 base and the J segment 10 bases; nucleotides outside the gene matches: 6. The DNA of the CDR3 is TGTGCCAGCAGCTTAGTACTAGCGGGGGGGCAGGTCCAGTACTTC. Protein: CASSLVLAGGQVQYF. Drawing the rest from reference TRBV7-2 and TRBJ2-5, the complete variable domain is GAGVSQSPSNKVTEKGKDVELRCDPISGHTALYWYRQSLGQGLEFLIYFQGNSAPDKSGLPSDRFSAERTGGSVSTLTIQRTQQEDSAVYLCASSLVLAGGQVQYFGPGTRLLVL.

In this sample, this clone turned up a few times. This rearrangement joins TRBV10-3 to TRBJ1-3; unclear D gene. Germline V lookup: CDR1 ENHRY, CDR2 SYGVKD. The length of the CDR3 is 13 residues. The V end lost 7 bases, the J end lost 4 bases, and 11 bases lay between the germline ends. The CDR3: CAITTPDGNTIYF. Here the CDR3 DNA reads TGTGCCATCACTACTCCCGACGGAAACACCATATATTTT.

The chain couples TRBV15 to TRBJ2-7; D uncertain. V was clipped by 2 bases and J by 0 bases, with 11 bases between them. There are 15 residues in the CDR3. The V gene's germline CDR1 is LNHNV and CDR2 YYDKDF (reference sequence). This CDR3 is CATSRRASLSYEQYF. Written as DNA, the CDR3 is TGTGCCACCAGCAGACGCGCTAGTCTCTCCTACGAGCAGTACTTC.

This clone was seen just once. The rearrangement links TRBV15 to TRBJ1-2, with D perhaps matching TRBD1 (5 bases). Germline lookup yields CDR1 LNHNV and CDR2 YYDKDF (reference sequence). Between the trimmed V and J ends, which lost 3 bases and 7 bases, there was a span of 12 bases. This CDR3 spans 13 amino acids. For the CDR3, the DNA is TGTGCCACCAGCAGTACGGGACTAATTGGCTACACCTTC. Translating gives CATSSTGLIGYTF.

This chain joins TRBV28 and TRBJ1-2; unclear D gene. Germline assignment: CDR1 MDHEN and CDR2 SYDVKM. The CDR3 spans 15 residues. The V and J ends lost 2 bases and 0 bases respectively, with 10 bases between them. The DNA of the CDR3 is TGTGCCAGCAGTTTAGTAGGTTTAACTAACTATGGCTACACCTTC. The encoded protein is CASSLVGLTNYGYTF.

The gene calls are TRBV11-2 and TRBJ1-4; perhaps TRBD1 as D (5 bases). In germline, CDR1 is SGHAT, CDR2 FQNNGV. The V end was cut by 5 bases, the J end by 4 bases, with 17 bases between. CDR3 length: 16 amino acids. CDR3 residues: CASSRGVRQSNEKLFF. Here the CDR3 DNA reads TGTGCCAGCAGCCGGGGGGTCCGACAGAGTAATGAAAAACTGTTTTTT.

The V gene is TRBV5-4, the J gene TRBJ2-3, with no clear D. This CDR3 spans 13 amino acids. Germline CDR1 SGHNT, CDR2 YYREEE (reference sequence). Trimming pared 3 bases from V and 0 bases from J, leaving 5 bases between. The CDR3 reads CASSSDSTDTQYF. Here the CDR3 DNA reads TGTGCCAGCAGCTCGGATAGCACAGATACGCAGTATTTT. The variable domain in full, with the rest retrieved from reference TRBV5-4 and TRBJ2-3, is ETGVTQSPTHLIKTRGQQVTLRCSSQSGHNTVSWYQQALGQGPQFIFQYYREEENGRGNFPPRFSGLQFPNYSSELNVNALELDDSALYLCASSSDSTDTQYFGPGTRLTVL.

The V and J genes are TRBV9 and TRBJ2-1, with D perhaps assigned TRBD1 or TRBD2 (5 bases each). V was cut by 0 bases and J by 5 bases, with 9 bases left in between. Germline V gene data show CDR1 as SGDLS and CDR2 as YYNGEE. CDR3 length: 14 amino acids. In DNA, the CDR3 is TGTGCCAGCAGCGTAGCGGGGACGGACAATGAGCAGTTCTTC. Translating it yields CASSVAGTDNEQFF. The whole variable domain, filled in from reference TRBV9 and TRBJ2-1, reads DSGVTQTPKHLITATGQRVTLRCSPRSGDLSVYWYQQSLDQGLQFLIQYYNGEERAKGNILERFSAQQFPDLHSELNLSSLELGDSALYFCASSVAGTDNEQFFGPGTRLTVL.

This chain joins TRBV5-1 and TRBJ2-3; D is uncertain. Germline V lookup: CDR1 SGHRS, CDR2 YFSETQ. This CDR3 comprises 14 residues. With 1 base removed from V and 0 bases from J, the gap between germline ends came to 6 bases. The CDR3 DNA reads as TGCGCCAGCAGCTTGCAGGTTAGCACAGATACGCAGTATTTT. This gives the protein CASSLQVSTDTQYF.

V usage is TRBV28 and J usage is TRBJ2-5, with a tentative D call TRBD2 (6 bases). The J call may be wrong; the DNA end is better matched by TRBJ2-7. Per germline, CDR1 MDHEN and CDR2 SYDVKM. There are 13 residues in the CDR3. The CDR3 protein is CAPARGPTYEQYF. In DNA, the CDR3 is TGTGCCCCTGCGCGGGGTCCCACCTACGAGCAGTACTTC.

The J gene is TRBJ1-1, the V gene TRBV6-6; tentative D call: TRBD1 (6 bases). V was pared by 1 base and J by 3 bases, with 9 bases between. The germline V gene has CDR1 MNHNY and CDR2 SVGAGI (reference sequence). The CDR3 sequence is 14 residues long. CDR3 DNA: TGTGCCAGCAGTTACTATGGGGGCTACACTGAAGCTTTCTTT. Translation: CASSYYGGYTEAFF.

The chain has TRBV5-1 and TRBJ2-6, with D uncertain. V dropped 9 bases and J dropped 6 bases, with 7 bases sitting between them. The CDR3 covers 11 residues. Germline V gene sequence: CDR1 SGHRS, CDR2 YFSETQ. CDR3 coding DNA: TGCGCCAACCGCGAGGCCAACGTCCTGACTTTC. Its protein is CANREANVLTF.

The chain couples TRBV27 to TRBJ2-7; possible D gene TRBD2, 6 bases. Germline V gene lookup returns CDR1 MNHEY and CDR2 SMNVEV (reference sequence). V was pared by 5 bases and J by 1 base, with 9 bases between. The CDR3 loop spans 13 amino acids. The DNA for the CDR3 is TGTGCCAGCAGTAATGGAGGGTCCTACGAGCAGTACTTC. This translates into CASSNGGSYEQYF.

The chain is built from TRBV6-1 and TRBJ1-2; no reliable D call. The CDR3 has 15 amino acids. Between the trimmed V and J ends, which lost 3 bases and 8 bases, there was a span of 19 bases. Germline loops: CDR1 MNHNS, CDR2 SASEGT. The CDR3 spells CASSDGWGGWKGYTF. CDR3 bases: TGTGCCAGCAGTGACGGCTGGGGAGGGTGGAAGGGCTACACCTTC.

Here the CDR3 reads CATTLGPLDSPLHF. CDR3 bases: TGCGCCACCACGCTCGGCCCTTTGGATTCACCCCTCCACTTT. This chain connects TRBV10-2 to TRBJ1-6; D gene unclear. The germline V gene encodes CDR1 WSHSY and CDR2 SAAADI. V lost 10 bases and J 8 bases, leaving 18 bases between the germline ends. The CDR3 runs to 14 residues.

The rearrangement links TRBV28 to TRBJ1-3; perhaps TRBD1 as D (6 bases). In germline, CDR1 is MDHEN, CDR2 SYDVKM. This CDR3 is 14 amino acids long. The germline V and J ends were trimmed by 3 bases and 3 bases, with 9 bases remaining between them. Written as DNA, the CDR3 is TGTGCCAGCAGTTTCCAGGGGCTTGGAAACACCATATATTTT. Protein sequence: CASSFQGLGNTIYF.

The chain carries TRBV2 and TRBJ2-2; a possible D gene is TRBD1 (5 bases). This CDR3 region has 14 residues. CDR1 and CDR2 from the germline V gene are SNHLY and FYNNEI. Trimming took off 6 bases at V and 5 bases at J, with 13 bases between the two ends. The CDR3 reads CASSWFRVTGELFF. Written as DNA, the CDR3 is TGTGCCAGCAGCTGGTTCAGGGTAACCGGGGAGCTGTTTTTT.

The V gene is TRBV4-1, the J gene TRBJ2-7; TRBD1 matches at 8 bases. The CDR3 has 16 amino acids. Germline CDR1 is MGHRA and CDR2 is YSYEKL. Trimming took 1 base from V and 6 from J; bases not matched to a gene: 11. Here the CDR3 DNA reads TGCGCCAGCAGCCAAGGGGTGCGGGACAGGTTGGGCGAGCAGTACTTC. It encodes CASSQGVRDRLGEQYF.